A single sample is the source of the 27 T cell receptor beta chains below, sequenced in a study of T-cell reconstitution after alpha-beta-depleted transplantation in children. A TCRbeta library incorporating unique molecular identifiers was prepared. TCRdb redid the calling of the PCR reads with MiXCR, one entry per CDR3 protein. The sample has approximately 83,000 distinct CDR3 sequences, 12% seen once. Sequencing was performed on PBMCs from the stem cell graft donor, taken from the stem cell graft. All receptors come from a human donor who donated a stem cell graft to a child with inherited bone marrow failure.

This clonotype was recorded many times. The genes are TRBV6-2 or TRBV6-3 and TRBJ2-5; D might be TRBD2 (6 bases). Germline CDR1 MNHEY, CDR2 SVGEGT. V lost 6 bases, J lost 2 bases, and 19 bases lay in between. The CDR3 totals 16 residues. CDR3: CASRTTGRLVQETQYF. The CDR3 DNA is TGTGCCAGCAGAACTACAGGTAGACTAGTTCAAGAGACCCAGTACTTC.

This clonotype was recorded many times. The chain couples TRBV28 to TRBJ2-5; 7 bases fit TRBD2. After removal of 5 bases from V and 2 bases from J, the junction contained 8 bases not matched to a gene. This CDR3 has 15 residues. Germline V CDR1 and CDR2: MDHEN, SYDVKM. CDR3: CASSSGGRAQETQYF. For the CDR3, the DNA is TGTGCCAGCAGTAGCGGTGGGAGGGCACAAGAGACCCAGTACTTC.

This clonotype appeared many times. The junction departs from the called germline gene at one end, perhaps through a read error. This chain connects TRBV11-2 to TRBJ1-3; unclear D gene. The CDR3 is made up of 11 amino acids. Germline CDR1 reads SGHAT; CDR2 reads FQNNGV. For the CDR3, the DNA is TGTGCCAGCAGCTTAGTCTCAGGACCGCTCTTT. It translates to CASSLVSGPLF. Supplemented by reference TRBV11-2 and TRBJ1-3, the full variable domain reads EAGVAQSPRYKIIEKRQSVAFWCNPISGHATLYWYQQILGQGPKLLIQFQNNGVVDDSQLPKDRFSAERLKGVDSTLKIQPAKLEDSAVYLCASSLVSGPLFGEGSWLTVV.

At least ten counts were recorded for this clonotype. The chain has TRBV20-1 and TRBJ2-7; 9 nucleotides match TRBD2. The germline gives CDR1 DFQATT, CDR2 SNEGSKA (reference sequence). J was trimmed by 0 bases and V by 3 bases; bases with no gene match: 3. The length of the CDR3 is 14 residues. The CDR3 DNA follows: TGCAGTGCTAGCATAGCGGGGGACTCCTACGAGCAGTACTTC. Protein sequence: CSASIAGDSYEQYF.

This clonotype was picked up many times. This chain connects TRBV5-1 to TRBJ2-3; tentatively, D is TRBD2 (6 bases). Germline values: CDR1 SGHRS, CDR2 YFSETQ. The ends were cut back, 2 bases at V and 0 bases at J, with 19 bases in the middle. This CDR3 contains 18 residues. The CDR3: CASSFGGFATASTDTQYF. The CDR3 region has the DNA TGCGCCAGCAGCTTCGGGGGTTTTGCGACAGCCAGCACAGATACGCAGTATTTT.

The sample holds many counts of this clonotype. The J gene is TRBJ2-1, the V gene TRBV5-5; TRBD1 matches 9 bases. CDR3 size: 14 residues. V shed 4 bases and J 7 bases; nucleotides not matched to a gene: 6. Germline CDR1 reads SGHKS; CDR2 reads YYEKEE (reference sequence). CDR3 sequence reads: CASSRGTGKNEQFF. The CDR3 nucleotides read TGTGCCAGCAGCAGGGGGACAGGGAAAAATGAGCAGTTCTTC.

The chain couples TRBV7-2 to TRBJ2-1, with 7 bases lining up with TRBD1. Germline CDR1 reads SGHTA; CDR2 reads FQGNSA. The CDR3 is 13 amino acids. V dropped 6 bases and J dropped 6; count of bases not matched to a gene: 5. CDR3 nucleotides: TGTGCCAGCAGGCCGGGACAGACCAATGAGCAGTTCTTC. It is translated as CASRPGQTNEQFF. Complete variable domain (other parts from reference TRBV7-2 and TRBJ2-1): GAGVSQSPSNKVTEKGKDVELRCDPISGHTALYWYRQSLGQGLEFLIYFQGNSAPDKSGLPSDRFSAERTGGSVSTLTIQRTQQEDSAVYLCASRPGQTNEQFFGPGTRLTVL.

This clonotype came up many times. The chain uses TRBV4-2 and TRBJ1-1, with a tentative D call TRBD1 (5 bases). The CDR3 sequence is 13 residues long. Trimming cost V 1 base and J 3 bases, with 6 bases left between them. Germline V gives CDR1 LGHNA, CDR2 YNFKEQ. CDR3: CASSQVGDTEAFF. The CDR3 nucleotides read TGTGCCAGCAGCCAAGTGGGGGACACTGAAGCTTTCTTT.

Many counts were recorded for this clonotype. The CDR3 sequence is CASSWMGGTYNEQFF. CDR3 nucleotide sequence: TGTGCCAGCAGTTGGATGGGGGGAACCTACAATGAGCAGTTCTTC. V gene TRBV12-3 or TRBV12-4 combines with J gene TRBJ2-1; D perhaps matches TRBD2 (6 bases). The CDR3 has 15 amino acids. Trimming pared 4 bases from V and 2 bases from J, leaving 12 bases between.

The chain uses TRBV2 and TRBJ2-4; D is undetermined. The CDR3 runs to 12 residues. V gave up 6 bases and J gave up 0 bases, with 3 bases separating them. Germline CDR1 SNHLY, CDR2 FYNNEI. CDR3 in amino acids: CASRLAKNIQYF. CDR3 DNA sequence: TGTGCCAGCAGACTAGCCAAAAACATTCAGTACTTC. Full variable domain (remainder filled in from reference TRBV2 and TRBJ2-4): EPEVTQTPSHQVTQMGQEVILRCVPISNHLYFYWYRQILGQKVEFLVSFYNNEISEKSEIFDDQFSVERPDGSNFTLKIRSTKLEDSAMYFCASRLAKNIQYFGAGTRLSVL.

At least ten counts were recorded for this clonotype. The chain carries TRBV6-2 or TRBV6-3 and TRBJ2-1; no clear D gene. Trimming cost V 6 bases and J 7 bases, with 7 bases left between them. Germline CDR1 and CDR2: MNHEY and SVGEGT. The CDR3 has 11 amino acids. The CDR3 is CASRWGNEQFF. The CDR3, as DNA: TGTGCCAGCAGGTGGGGAAATGAGCAGTTCTTC.

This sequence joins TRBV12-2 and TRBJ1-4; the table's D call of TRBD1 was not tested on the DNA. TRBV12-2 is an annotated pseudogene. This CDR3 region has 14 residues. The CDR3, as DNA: TGTGCAAGTCGCATCGGGACAGGGGGCGAAAAACTGTTTTTT. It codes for CASRIGTGGEKLFF.

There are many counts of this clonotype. In DNA, the CDR3 is TGTGCCAGCAGATCCGGAGGGACCCGCTATGGCTACACCTTC. Translated: CASRSGGTRYGYTF. V and J are TRBV6-5 and TRBJ1-2; weak D call: TRBD1 (5 bases). V lost 6 bases to trimming and J lost 4 bases, with 15 bases between them. Looked up from germline, CDR1 is MNHEY and CDR2 is SVGAGI. The CDR3 loop spans 14 amino acids.

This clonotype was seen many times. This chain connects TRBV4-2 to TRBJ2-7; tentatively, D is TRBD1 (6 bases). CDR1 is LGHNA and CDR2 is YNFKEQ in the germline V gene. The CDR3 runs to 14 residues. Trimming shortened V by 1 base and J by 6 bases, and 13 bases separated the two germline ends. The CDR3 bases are TGTGCCAGCAGCCAAGCCGGCAGGGGTTTCGAGCAGTACTTC. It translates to CASSQAGRGFEQYF.

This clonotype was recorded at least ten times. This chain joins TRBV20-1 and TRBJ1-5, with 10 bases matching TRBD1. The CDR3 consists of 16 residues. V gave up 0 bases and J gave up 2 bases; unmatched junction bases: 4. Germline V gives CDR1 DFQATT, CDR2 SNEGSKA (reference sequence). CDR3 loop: CSARDQGTGGNQPQHF. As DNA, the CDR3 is TGCAGTGCTAGAGACCAGGGGACAGGGGGCAATCAGCCCCAGCATTTT.

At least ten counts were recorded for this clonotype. The CDR3 nucleotides are TGTGCCAGCTCCGGGGCAGGGTTAACCCAGTACTTC. This gives the protein CASSGAGLTQYF. The J gene is TRBJ2-5, the V gene TRBV12-3 or TRBV12-4; D tentatively reads TRBD1 or TRBD2 (5 bases each). The CDR3 has 12 amino acids. Trimming removed 8 bases from V and 8 bases from J, with 15 bases in between.

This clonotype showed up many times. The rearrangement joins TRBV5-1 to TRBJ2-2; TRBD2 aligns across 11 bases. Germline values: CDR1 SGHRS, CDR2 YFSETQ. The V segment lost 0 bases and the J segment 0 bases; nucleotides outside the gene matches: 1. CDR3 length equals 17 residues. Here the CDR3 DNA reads TGCGCCAGCAGCTTGGATAGCGGGAGGGCGAACACCGGGGAGCTGTTTTTT. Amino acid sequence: CASSLDSGRANTGELFF.

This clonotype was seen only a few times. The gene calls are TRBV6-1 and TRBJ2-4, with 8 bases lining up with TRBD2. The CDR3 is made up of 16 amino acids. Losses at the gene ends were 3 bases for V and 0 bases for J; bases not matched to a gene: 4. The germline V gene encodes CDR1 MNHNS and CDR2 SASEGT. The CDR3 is CASSETTSGAKNIQYF. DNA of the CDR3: TGTGCCAGCAGTGAGACAACTAGCGGAGCCAAAAACATTCAGTACTTC.

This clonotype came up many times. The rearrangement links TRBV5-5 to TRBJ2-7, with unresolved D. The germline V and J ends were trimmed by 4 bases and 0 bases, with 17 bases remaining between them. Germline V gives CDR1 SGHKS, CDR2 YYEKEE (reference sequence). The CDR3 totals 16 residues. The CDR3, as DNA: TGTGCCAGCAGCCCTTCGACGGGCGCCTTCTCCTACGAGCAGTACTTC. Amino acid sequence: CASSPSTGAFSYEQYF. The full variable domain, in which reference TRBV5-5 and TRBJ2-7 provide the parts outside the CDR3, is DAGVTQSPTHLIKTRGQQVTLRCSPISGHKSVSWYQQVLGQGPQFIFQYYEKEERGRGNFPDRFSARQFPNYSSELNVNALLLGDSALYLCASSPSTGAFSYEQYFGPGTRLTVT.

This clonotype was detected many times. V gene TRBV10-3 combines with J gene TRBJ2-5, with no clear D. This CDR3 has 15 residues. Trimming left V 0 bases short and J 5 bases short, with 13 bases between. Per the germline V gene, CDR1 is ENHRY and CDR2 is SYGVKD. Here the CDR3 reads CAISESKGMGETQYF. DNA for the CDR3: TGTGCCATCAGTGAGTCGAAGGGAATGGGGGAGACCCAGTACTTC.

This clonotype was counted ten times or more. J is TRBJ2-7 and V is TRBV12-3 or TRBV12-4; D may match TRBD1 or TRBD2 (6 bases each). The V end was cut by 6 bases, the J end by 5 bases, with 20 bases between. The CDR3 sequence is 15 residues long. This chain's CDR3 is CASSLWGAVTDEQYF. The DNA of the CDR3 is TGTGCCAGCAGCCTGTGGGGGGCTGTTACGGACGAGCAGTACTTC.

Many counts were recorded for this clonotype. CDR3 loop: CASNDRGWDYQPQHF. CDR3 bases: TGTGCCAGTAACGACAGGGGCTGGGACTATCAGCCCCAGCATTTT. V gene TRBV19 combines with J gene TRBJ1-5; TRBD1 matches at 8 bases. The CDR3 loop spans 15 amino acids. Germline V gene data show CDR1 as LNHDA and CDR2 as SQIVND (reference sequence). The ends lost 7 bases at V and 5 bases at J; junction bases unmatched: 10.

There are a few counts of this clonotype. CDR3 nucleotides: TGCAGTGCTACAATCGGCCCCTCTACGGCGGGCTACACCTTC. This gives the protein CSATIGPSTAGYTF. The chain links TRBV20-1 to TRBJ1-2; D remains ambiguous. Germline V gene sequence: CDR1 DFQATT, CDR2 SNEGSKA (reference sequence). The CDR3 is 14 residues long. Trimming removed 4 bases at V and 8 bases at J, with 20 bases between.

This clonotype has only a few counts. The CDR3 protein is CASSSDTLDTEAFF. CDR3 nucleotides: TGCGCCAGCAGCTCGGACACCCTGGACACTGAAGCTTTCTTT. V and J are TRBV5-1 and TRBJ1-1; D is perhaps TRBD1 (5 bases). Germline assignment: CDR1 SGHRS and CDR2 YFSETQ. V was pared by 3 bases and J by 3 bases, with 12 bases between. This CDR3 has 14 amino acids.

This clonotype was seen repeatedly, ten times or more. The CDR3 DNA reads as TGCAGTGCTAGGGGGAGAGGACGGGAGACCCAGTACTTC. Protein product: CSARGRGRETQYF. The chain combines TRBV20-1 with TRBJ2-5; maybe TRBD2 (5 bases). CDR1 DFQATT and CDR2 SNEGSKA come from the germline V gene (reference sequence). The CDR3 is 13 amino acids. V was shortened by 3 bases and J by 5 bases, with 13 bases between the two germline ends.

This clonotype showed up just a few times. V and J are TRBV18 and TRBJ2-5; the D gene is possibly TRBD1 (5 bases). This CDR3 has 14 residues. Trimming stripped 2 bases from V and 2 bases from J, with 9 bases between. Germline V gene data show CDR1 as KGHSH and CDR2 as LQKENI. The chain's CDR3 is CASSPTAGQETQYF. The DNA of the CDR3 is TGTGCCAGCTCACCAACGGCAGGGCAAGAGACCCAGTACTTC.

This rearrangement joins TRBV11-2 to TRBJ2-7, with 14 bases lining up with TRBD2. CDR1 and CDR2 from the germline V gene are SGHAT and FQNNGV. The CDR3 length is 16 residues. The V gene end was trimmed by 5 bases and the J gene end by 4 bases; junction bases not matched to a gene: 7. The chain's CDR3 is CASSLRLAGGNYEQYF. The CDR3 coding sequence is TGTGCCAGCAGCCTCCGACTAGCGGGAGGGAATTACGAGCAGTACTTC. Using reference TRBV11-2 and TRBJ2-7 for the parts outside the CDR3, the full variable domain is EAGVAQSPRYKIIEKRQSVAFWCNPISGHATLYWYQQILGQGPKLLIQFQNNGVVDDSQLPKDRFSAERLKGVDSTLKIQPAKLEDSAVYLCASSLRLAGGNYEQYFGPGTRLTVT.